This passage covers 22 T cell receptor beta chains from one sample sequenced in a study of blood T cell repertoires in COVID-19. Data came from immunoSEQ multiplex PCR; TCRdb stores just in-frame clones and leaves some out. The sample consists of 200,000 to 250,000 clones, around 86% of them appearing once. The sample was peripheral blood. These receptors were obtained from a woman in her twenties or thirties who had recovered from COVID-19.

The chain is built from TRBV24-1 and TRBJ2-3; D is possibly TRBD1 (6 bases). Per germline, CDR1 KGHDR and CDR2 SFDVKD. The CDR3 covers 12 residues. V was pared by 4 bases and J by 9 bases, with 10 bases between. The CDR3 coding sequence is TGTGCCACCAGTGACTACAGGGCCACGCAGTATTTT. Its protein product is CATSDYRATQYF.

This clone has a single count. The chain couples TRBV9 to TRBJ2-3; D may be TRBD1 (5 bases). The germline gives CDR1 SGDLS, CDR2 YYNGEE. The CDR3 contains 17 residues. With 0 bases removed from V and 3 bases from J, the gap between germline ends came to 17 bases. The CDR3 region is CASSVGVGKGPTDTQYF. DNA for the CDR3: TGTGCCAGCAGCGTAGGCGTCGGAAAGGGGCCTACAGATACGCAGTATTTT. Drawing the rest from reference TRBV9 and TRBJ2-3, the complete variable domain is DSGVTQTPKHLITATGQRVTLRCSPRSGDLSVYWYQQSLDQGLQFLIQYYNGEERAKGNILERFSAQQFPDLHSELNLSSLELGDSALYFCASSVGVGKGPTDTQYFGPGTRLTVL.

The chain links TRBV18 to TRBJ2-7; 7 positions agree with TRBD1. The trim removed 6 bases at V and 7 bases at J, leaving 12 bases unmatched. The CDR3 runs 14 residues. Germline-derived CDR1 and CDR2 are KGHSH and LQKENI. DNA for the CDR3: TGTGCCAGCTCTCCCCGACAGGGAGAAGAGGAGCAGTACTTC. Translation gives CASSPRQGEEEQYF.

The gene calls are TRBV27 and TRBJ1-6; D perhaps matches TRBD1 (6 bases). Germline assignment: CDR1 MNHEY and CDR2 SMNVEV (reference sequence). The CDR3 runs 18 residues. V was clipped by 1 base and J by 5 bases, with 18 bases between them. The chain's CDR3 is CASSLFSYDRLNNSPLHF. The CDR3 nucleotides are TGTGCCAGCAGTTTATTTTCCTACGACAGGCTCAATAATTCACCCCTCCACTTT.

The chain joins TRBV27 to TRBJ1-6; 7 bases align to TRBD1. This CDR3 is 14 amino acids long. V gave up 6 bases and J gave up 14 bases; unmatched junction bases: 13. Germline V gives CDR1 MNHEY, CDR2 SMNVEV (reference sequence). The CDR3, as DNA: TGTGCCAGCAGGCCCGGAGACAGGGTCGGGTCCCTCCACTTT. Protein product: CASRPGDRVGSLHF.

This clone was seen once. In nucleotides, the CDR3 is TGTGCCAGTAGAGGCCCTGGGCGGGGGGTTCTCTACGAGCAGTACTTC. It codes for CASRGPGRGVLYEQYF. The chain joins TRBV19 to TRBJ2-7, with TRBD2 identical over 8 bases. The V gene end was trimmed by 6 bases and the J gene end by 3 bases; junction bases not matched to a gene: 13. The CDR3 runs 16 residues. Germline V gives CDR1 LNHDA, CDR2 SQIVND (reference sequence).

This clone came up once. The J gene is TRBJ1-3, the V gene TRBV7-8, with TRBD1 identical over 8 bases. CDR3 size: 15 residues. Germline assignment: CDR1 SGHVS and CDR2 FQNEAQ. The V and J ends lost 5 bases and 0 bases, in that order; junction bases with no gene match: 3. The CDR3 DNA is TGTGCCAGCAGCCCACAGGGGGTCTCTGGAAACACCATATATTTT. This gives the protein CASSPQGVSGNTIYF.

This clone was seen just once. V is TRBV5-3 and J is TRBJ1-1; the D is unclear. TRBV5-3 has ORF status, its function being uncertain. V lost 0 bases to trimming and J lost 5 bases, with 14 bases between them. CDR3 length equals 15 residues. The CDR3 DNA reads as TGTGCCAGAAGCTTGGTTTGGGAGTCGAGAACTGAAGCTTTCTTT. Its protein is CARSLVWESRTEAFF.

The genes are TRBV4-1 and TRBJ1-1, with TRBD1 as a possible D gene (6 bases). Germline V gene sequence: CDR1 MGHRA, CDR2 YSYEKL. Trimming removed 2 bases at V and 3 bases at J, with 10 bases between. The CDR3 contains 14 residues. In DNA form, the CDR3 reads TGCGCCAGCAGCCAATCCCAGGGGTACACTGAAGCTTTCTTT. This gives the protein CASSQSQGYTEAFF.

This chain uses TRBV12-3 or TRBV12-4 with TRBJ1-1; no definite D call. The CDR3 has 13 residues. Trimming stripped 8 bases from V and 4 bases from J, with 14 bases between. The CDR3 DNA reads TGTGCCAGCGCCGGGTCTTTGGGCACTGAAGCTTTCTTT. Protein sequence: CASAGSLGTEAFF.

The rearrangement joins TRBV14 to TRBJ2-1, with unresolved D. CDR1 SGHDN and CDR2 FVKESK come from the germline V gene. The CDR3 covers 13 residues. V gave up 1 base and J gave up 4 bases, with 5 bases separating them. CDR3 DNA sequence: TGTGCCAGCAGCCAAGTGTCTTACAATGAGCAGTTCTTC. Translation: CASSQVSYNEQFF.

This clone was detected once. The chain carries TRBV7-8 and TRBJ1-6; the D gene is possibly TRBD1 (5 bases). V was pared by 5 bases and J by 3 bases, with 8 bases between. The CDR3 sequence is 14 residues long. Germline-derived CDR1 and CDR2 are SGHVS and FQNEAQ. CDR3 amino acids: CASSAGNYNSPLHF. The CDR3 DNA reads as TGTGCCAGCAGCGCAGGGAACTATAATTCACCCCTCCACTTT.

CDR3 region: CASSPSLGPNTEAFF. As DNA, the CDR3 is TGTGCCAGCAGCCCTTCCTTGGGGCCTAACACTGAAGCTTTCTTT. The chain couples TRBV28 to TRBJ1-1, with a weak D call TRBD1 (5 bases). The germline V and J ends were trimmed by 6 bases and 2 bases, with 16 bases remaining between them. This CDR3 has 15 residues. Looked up from germline, CDR1 is MDHEN and CDR2 is SYDVKM.

This sequence joins TRBV2 and TRBJ2-7; TRBD1 agrees at 8 bases. V lost 6 bases and J lost 0; bases outside the gene matches: 7. Germline V gene lookup returns CDR1 SNHLY and CDR2 FYNNEI. The CDR3 extends over 15 amino acids. The CDR3 spells CASRGQDVVSYEQYF. CDR3 nucleotide sequence: TGTGCCAGCAGGGGACAGGACGTCGTCTCCTACGAGCAGTACTTC.

The rearrangement joins TRBV19 to TRBJ1-1; TRBD1 might be the D (5 bases). There are 15 residues in the CDR3. Trimming stripped 5 bases from V and 0 bases from J, with 13 bases between. The germline V gene has CDR1 LNHDA and CDR2 SQIVND (reference sequence). Here the CDR3 reads CASSGGVQLNTEAFF. CDR3 nucleotide sequence: TGTGCCAGTAGTGGGGGGGTCCAATTGAACACTGAAGCTTTCTTT.

This chain joins TRBV11-1 and TRBJ2-3, with a tentative D call TRBD1 (7 bases). The CDR3 totals 13 residues. Trimming pared 8 bases from V and 0 bases from J, leaving 9 bases between. The V gene's germline CDR1 is SGHAT and CDR2 FQDESV (reference sequence). DNA of the CDR3: TGTGCCAGCGCAGGGGGGAGCACAGATACGCAGTATTTT. Its translation: CASAGGSTDTQYF.

The chain combines TRBV2 with TRBJ2-7; 9 bases are shared with TRBD2. CDR3 size: 15 residues. Germline trimming cut 8 bases from V and 6 bases from J; bases unmatched to any gene: 14. The V gene's germline CDR1 is SNHLY and CDR2 FYNNEI. The CDR3, as DNA: TGTGCCAGCGGTCCTAGCGGGGCCGTCCTGTCCGAGCAGTACTTC. This translates into CASGPSGAVLSEQYF.

V gene TRBV30 combines with J gene TRBJ1-5; D is perhaps TRBD1 (6 bases). There are 13 residues in the CDR3. The V gene lost 5 bases and the J gene lost 9 bases, with 17 bases spanning the gap. Per germline, CDR1 GTSNPN and CDR2 SVGIG (reference sequence). CDR3 sequence (DNA): TGTGCCTGGTCCCCACAGGGTGTAGGGCCCCAGCATTTT. Translating gives CAWSPQGVGPQHF.

V and J are TRBV7-2 and TRBJ2-5; D possibly corresponds to TRBD2 (5 bases). Trimming cost V 5 bases and J 7 bases, with 14 bases left between them. This CDR3 comprises 13 residues. Germline V gene lookup returns CDR1 SGHTA and CDR2 FQGNSA. CDR3 sequence (DNA): TGTGCCAGCAGCAAGGAGCGGCGAAGGACCCAGTACTTC. Amino acids: CASSKERRRTQYF.

The CDR3 region is CASSLAAQGNYGYTF. The CDR3, as DNA: TGTGCCAGCAGCTTAGCGGCCCAGGGGAATTATGGCTACACCTTC. This chain joins TRBV7-9 and TRBJ1-2, with D possibly matching TRBD1 (6 bases). V was pared by 0 bases and J by 5 bases, with 13 bases between. The CDR3 sequence is 15 residues long. CDR1 is SEHNR, CDR2 FQNEAQ, per germline (reference sequence).

CDR3 sequence reads: CASSLISSSGSEQYF. The CDR3 bases are TGTGCCAGCAGCTTAATTTCTAGTTCGGGAAGCGAGCAGTACTTC. V is TRBV7-6 and J is TRBJ2-7, with D perhaps matching TRBD2 (5 bases). Germline V gene data show CDR1 as SGHVS and CDR2 as FNYEAQ. V was clipped by 2 bases and J by 6 bases, with 17 bases between them. The CDR3 loop spans 15 amino acids.

The J gene is TRBJ2-1, the V gene TRBV7-8; a weak D match, TRBD1 (6 bases). Germline CDR1 and CDR2: SGHVS and FQNEAQ. This CDR3 is built from 14 residues. The ends were cut back, 2 bases at V and 8 bases at J, with 13 bases in the middle. The CDR3 region has the DNA TGTGCCAGCAGCTTACTTACAGGGTACGATGAGCAGTTCTTC. It encodes CASSLLTGYDEQFF.